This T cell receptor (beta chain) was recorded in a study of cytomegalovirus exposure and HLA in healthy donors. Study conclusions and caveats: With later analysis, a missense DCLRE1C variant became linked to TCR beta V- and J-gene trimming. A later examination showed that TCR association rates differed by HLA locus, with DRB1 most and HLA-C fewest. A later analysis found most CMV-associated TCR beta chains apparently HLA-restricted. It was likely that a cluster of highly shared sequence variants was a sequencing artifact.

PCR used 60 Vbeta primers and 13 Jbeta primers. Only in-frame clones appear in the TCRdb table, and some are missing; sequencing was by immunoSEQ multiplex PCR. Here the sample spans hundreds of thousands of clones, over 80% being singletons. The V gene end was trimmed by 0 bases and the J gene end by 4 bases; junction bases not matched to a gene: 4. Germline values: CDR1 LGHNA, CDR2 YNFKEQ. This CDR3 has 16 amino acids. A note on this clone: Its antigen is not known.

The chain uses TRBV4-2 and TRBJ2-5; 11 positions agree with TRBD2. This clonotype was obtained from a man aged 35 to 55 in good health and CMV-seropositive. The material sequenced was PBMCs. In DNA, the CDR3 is TGTGCCAGCAGCCAAGACCTAGCGGGGGGCGGAGAGACCCAGTACTTC. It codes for CASSQDLAGGGETQYF.